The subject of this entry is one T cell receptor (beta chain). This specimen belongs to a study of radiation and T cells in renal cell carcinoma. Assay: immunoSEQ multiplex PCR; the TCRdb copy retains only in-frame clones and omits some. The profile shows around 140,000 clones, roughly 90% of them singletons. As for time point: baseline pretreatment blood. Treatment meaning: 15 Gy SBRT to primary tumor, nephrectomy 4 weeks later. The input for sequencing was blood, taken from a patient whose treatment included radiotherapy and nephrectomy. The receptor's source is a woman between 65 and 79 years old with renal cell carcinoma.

The CDR3 nucleotides are TGTGCCAGTAGTATGGACAGGGGAGGAACTAATGAAAAACTGTTTTTT. Translated, it gives CASSMDRGGTNEKLFF. The V call is TRBV19, the J call TRBJ1-4, with 9 positions matching TRBD1. The CDR3 loop spans 16 amino acids. Per the germline V gene, CDR1 is LNHDA and CDR2 is SQIVND (reference sequence). V lost 3 bases and J lost 1; bases outside the gene matches: 3.